This TCR beta chain is from a study of blood T cell repertoires in COVID-19. As for the study in general: Italy, Spain and the United States were the sources of the convalescent and acute COVID-19 samples. The analysed material was cDNA or gDNA that came from T cells, B-cell-depleted T cells, or PBMCs.

In the original workflow: Reference gene primers were amplified, and this amplification served to estimate nucleated cell counts. Libraries were prepared by immunoSEQ multiplex PCR; TCRdb keeps only in-frame clonotypes and omits some of them. V, J and clone size derive from that table, while D and trimming were established from the DNA sequence. The sample contains roughly 150,000 clones, around 86% of which appear only once. The V gene's germline CDR1 is LNHDA and CDR2 SQIVND (reference sequence). The CDR3 length is 13 residues. V lost 8 bases to trimming and J lost 0 bases, with 10 bases between them.

The gene calls are TRBV19 and TRBJ1-2; TRBD1 is a possible D gene (6 bases). Sequencing input: peripheral blood. The TCR sequence derives from a woman older than 75 with COVID-19, enrolled during active disease. The CDR3 DNA sequence: TGTGCCAGTCGGACAGACTCTAACTATGGCTACACCTTC. This encodes CASRTDSNYGYTF.